The 11 T cell receptor beta chains presented below share a single source sample, sequenced in a study. The sorted Tregs were CD4+CD25+CD127-/low cells. TCRdb reprocessed the 5' RACE reads via MiXCR and lists one record per CDR3 protein. Of approximately 50,000 distinct CDR3 sequences listed, 26% were seen once; the top ten hold roughly 2.2%. Material: tumor-infiltrating Tregs sorted from the breast tumor. The receptors shown here come from a female donor with breast cancer.

In the case of this clonotype: A much larger clone sits a single nucleotide away, making a read error possible. The chain carries TRBV25-1 and TRBJ2-5; 9 bases align to TRBD1. This CDR3 is 14 amino acids long. V lost 3 bases to trimming and J lost 9 bases; unmatched junction nucleotides: 8. Germline loops: CDR1 MGHDK, CDR2 SYGVNS. CDR3 sequence (DNA): TGTGCCAGCAGTGATACAGGGGGCGTGAAGGCCCAGTACTTC. This encodes CASSDTGGVKAQYF.

This clonotype was recorded a few times. The genes are TRBV9 and TRBJ2-1; D is undetermined. CDR1 is SGDLS and CDR2 is YYNGEE in the germline V gene. The CDR3 runs to 15 residues. V was shortened by 0 bases and J by 4 bases, with 11 bases between the two germline ends. The CDR3 here is CASSVEGNTYNEQFF. CDR3 DNA sequence: TGTGCCAGCAGCGTAGAGGGTAACACTTACAATGAGCAGTTCTTC.

This clonotype occurred a few times. The chain recombines TRBV3-1 with TRBJ2-1; 7 positions match TRBD1. The germline V gene has CDR1 LGHDT and CDR2 YNNKEL (reference sequence). The CDR3 loop spans 11 amino acids. The trim removed 6 bases at V and 7 bases at J, leaving 0 bases unmatched. DNA for the CDR3: TGTGCCAGCAGACAGGGGAATGAGCAGTTCTTC. It is translated as CASRQGNEQFF.

Ten or more counts support this clonotype. The genes are TRBV5-6 and TRBJ2-5; TRBD2 agrees at 11 bases. This CDR3 region has 15 residues. Trimming removed 4 bases from V and 5 bases from J; junction bases left unmatched: 7. Germline V gene sequence: CDR1 SGHDT, CDR2 YYEEEE. As DNA, the CDR3 is TGTGCCAGCAGCACTCTAGCGGGAGGCCGGGAGACCCAGTACTTC. Translated: CASSTLAGGRETQYF.

Remarks on this clonotype: A much larger clone differs by one base, so this may be a read error. The chain has TRBV15 and TRBJ2-7, with a weak D call TRBD1 (6 bases). The CDR3 spans 14 residues. V shed 7 bases and J shed 4 bases, with 17 bases lying between them. Per the germline V gene, CDR1 is LNHNV and CDR2 is YYDKDF (reference sequence). CDR3 protein: CATNRDTFRYEQYF. The CDR3 nucleotides are TGTGCCACCAACCGGGACACATTCCGGTACGAGCAGTACTTC.

This clonotype was recorded at least ten times. DNA of the CDR3: TGCGCCAGCAGCCAAGTGACAGGAGTCACTAATGAAAAACTGTTTTTT. Encoded protein: CASSQVTGVTNEKLFF. The gene calls are TRBV4-1 and TRBJ1-4; D may be TRBD1 (6 bases). The V end was cut by 1 base, the J end by 2 bases, with 11 bases between. The CDR3 sequence is 16 residues long. CDR1 and CDR2 from the germline V gene are MGHRA and YSYEKL.

This clonotype was counted at least ten times. The rearrangement uses TRBV5-1 and TRBJ1-1; D is unresolved. The germline V and J ends were trimmed by 0 bases and 3 bases, with 9 bases remaining between them. CDR3 size: 14 residues. Germline V gene data show CDR1 as SGHRS and CDR2 as YFSETQ. The CDR3 sequence is CASSLADSYTEAFF. The CDR3 nucleotides are TGCGCCAGCAGCTTGGCGGACTCTTACACTGAAGCTTTCTTT.

This clonotype was found many times. This chain links TRBV7-3 with TRBJ2-5; maybe TRBD2 (6 bases). The length of the CDR3 is 14 residues. V lost 1 base and J 4 bases, leaving 10 bases between the germline ends. Germline V gives CDR1 SGHTA, CDR2 FQGTGA. The chain's CDR3 is CASSLNGEAETQYF. CDR3 coding DNA: TGTGCCAGCAGCTTAAACGGGGAGGCAGAGACCCAGTACTTC.

This clonotype has only a few counts. The chain couples TRBV28 to TRBJ2-1, with D possibly being TRBD2 (6 bases). The germline gives CDR1 MDHEN, CDR2 SYDVKM. CDR3 length: 15 residues. V was cut by 3 bases and J by 1 base, with 10 bases left in between. CDR3 in DNA: TGTGCCAGCAGTTTTGGGGGGAATTCCTACAATGAGCAGTTCTTC. Protein: CASSFGGNSYNEQFF.

The V call is TRBV5-5, the J call TRBJ2-6, with unresolved D. V was clipped by 1 base and J by 0 bases, with 5 bases between them. CDR1 and CDR2 from the germline V gene are SGHKS and YYEKEE (reference sequence). This CDR3 contains 15 residues. This CDR3 reads CASSLTISGANVLTF. The DNA of the CDR3 is TGTGCCAGCAGCTTGACCATCTCTGGGGCCAACGTCCTGACTTTC.

The V gene is TRBV7-3, the J gene TRBJ1-1; 8 nucleotides match TRBD1. This CDR3 has 16 residues. J lost 4 bases, V lost 2 bases, and 9 bases had no gene match. The V gene's germline CDR1 is SGHTA and CDR2 FQGTGA. DNA of the CDR3: TGTGCCAGCAGCTTATACCCGGGACAGGAGGCCACTGAAGCTTTCTTT. Translating it yields CASSLYPGQEATEAFF.